What follows are 24 T cell receptor beta chains derived from one specimen sequenced in a study of cytomegalovirus exposure and HLA in healthy donors. PCR was performed using 60 Vbeta and 13 Jbeta primers. Measured with immunoSEQ multiplex PCR; TCRdb has only the in-frame clones, and not every one. The sample has about 140,000 clones, 70% to 85% seen once; the top ten hold around 7%. The specimen sequenced was PBMCs. These TCRs come from a man aged 35 to 55 in good health and CMV-seropositive.

The J gene is TRBJ2-7, the V gene TRBV5-8, with TRBD1 as a possible D gene (6 bases). From germline, CDR1 is SGHTS and CDR2 YDEGEE. Trimming stripped 5 bases from V and 3 bases from J, with 15 bases between. There are 14 residues in the CDR3. In nucleotides, the CDR3 is TGTGCCAGCAGTCGAAACAGGGACCTCTACGAGCAGTACTTC. This encodes CASSRNRDLYEQYF. The full variable domain, completed using reference TRBV5-8 and TRBJ2-7, is EAGVTQSPTHLIKTRGQQATLRCSPISGHTSVYWYQQALGLGLQFLLWYDEGEERNRGNFPPRFSGRQFPNYSSELNVNALELEDSALYLCASSRNRDLYEQYFGPGTRLTVT.

The chain combines TRBV11-3 with TRBJ2-1; a possible D gene is TRBD2 (5 bases). The CDR3 loop spans 14 amino acids. The germline gives CDR1 SGHNT, CDR2 YENEEA. V was trimmed by 4 bases and J by 6 bases, leaving 13 bases between them. The CDR3: CASSSLRDANEQFF. CDR3 bases: TGTGCCAGCAGCTCTCTCCGGGATGCCAATGAGCAGTTCTTC.

The genes are TRBV9 and TRBJ2-5; weak D call: TRBD2 (7 bases). CDR1 SGDLS and CDR2 YYNGEE come from the germline V gene. The CDR3 has 13 residues. V lost 3 bases and J 6 bases, leaving 12 bases between the germline ends. The CDR3 loop is CASSGGGGKTQYF. CDR3 nucleotide sequence: TGTGCCAGCAGCGGGGGGGGCGGGAAGACCCAGTACTTC.

The rearrangement joins TRBV2 to TRBJ1-1, with D uncertain. CDR1 and CDR2 (germline): SNHLY, FYNNEI. This CDR3 contains 13 residues. Trimming took 6 bases from V and 0 from J, leaving 8 bases between them. The DNA of the CDR3 is TGTGCCAGCAGAGTGCAGATGAACACTGAAGCTTTCTTT. Residues: CASRVQMNTEAFF. The full variable domain, in which reference TRBV2 and TRBJ1-1 provide the parts outside the CDR3, is EPEVTQTPSHQVTQMGQEVILRCVPISNHLYFYWYRQILGQKVEFLVSFYNNEISEKSEIFDDQFSVERPDGSNFTLKIRSTKLEDSAMYFCASRVQMNTEAFFGQGTRLTVV.

In this sample, this clone turned up a few times. The rearrangement joins TRBV6-1 to TRBJ2-7; 12 bases map to TRBD2. Germline V gene data show CDR1 as MNHNS and CDR2 as SASEGT. V lost 1 base, J lost 2 bases, and 0 bases stayed unmatched. There are 15 residues in the CDR3. Written as DNA, the CDR3 is TGTGCCAGCAGTGAAGGACTAGCGGGAGCCTACGAGCAGTACTTC. Translation gives CASSEGLAGAYEQYF.

V and J are TRBV10-1 and TRBJ2-2; 10 bases agree with TRBD1. This CDR3 is built from 16 residues. Germline CDR1 and CDR2: WNHNN and SYGVQD (reference sequence). Trimming removed 6 bases from V and 2 bases from J; junction bases left unmatched: 6. The CDR3 here is CASSGGQGINTGELFF. CDR3 nucleotides: TGCGCCAGCAGCGGGGGACAGGGGATTAACACCGGGGAGCTGTTTTTT.

This rearrangement joins TRBV5-6 to TRBJ2-7, with a tentative D call TRBD1 (6 bases). The CDR3 is 14 residues long. The germline V gene encodes CDR1 SGHDT and CDR2 YYEEEE. Trimming took 2 bases from V and 4 from J, leaving 13 bases between them. The CDR3 protein is CASSFGQGIYEQYF. The CDR3 DNA is TGTGCCAGCAGCTTTGGGCAGGGGATTTACGAGCAGTACTTC.

This rearrangement joins TRBV5-1 to TRBJ2-1; TRBD2 matches at 12 bases. From germline, CDR1 is SGHRS and CDR2 YFSETQ. The CDR3 length is 15 residues. V lost 4 bases, J lost 4 bases, and 3 bases stayed unmatched. As DNA, the CDR3 is TGCGCCAGCAGCCGGACTAGCGGGACATACAATGAGCAGTTCTTC. It codes for CASSRTSGTYNEQFF.

This sequence joins TRBV5-1 and TRBJ2-7, with 7 nucleotides matching TRBD2. The V and J ends lost 0 bases and 5 bases, in that order; junction bases with no gene match: 5. The CDR3 consists of 14 residues. Germline V gene data show CDR1 as SGHRS and CDR2 as YFSETQ. This CDR3 reads CASSLGGGSHEQYF. CDR3 nucleotides: TGCGCCAGCAGCTTGGGGGGGGGTTCCCACGAGCAGTACTTC.

Only a few counts were recorded for this clone. The chain recombines TRBV9 with TRBJ2-3; 13 nucleotides line up with TRBD2. The CDR3 totals 17 residues. J gave up 2 bases and V 4 bases, and 7 bases lay outside the gene matches. Germline CDR1 SGDLS, CDR2 YYNGEE. As DNA, the CDR3 is TGTGCCAGCAGCCACGGGACTAGCGGGATTCTCACAGATACGCAGTATTTT. Translating gives CASSHGTSGILTDTQYF.

The V and J genes are TRBV28 and TRBJ1-1; no reliable D call. V gave up 1 base and J gave up 2 bases, with 11 bases separating them. Per the germline V gene, CDR1 is MDHEN and CDR2 is SYDVKM. The length of the CDR3 is 15 residues. The CDR3: CASSLSTTVNTEAFF. Written as DNA, the CDR3 is TGTGCCAGCAGTTTATCAACCACAGTTAACACTGAAGCTTTCTTT. Based on the CDR3 plus reference TRBV28 and TRBJ1-1, the full variable domain is DVKVTQSSRYLVKRTGEKVFLECVQDMDHENMFWYRQDPGLGLRLIYFSYDVKMKEKGDIPEGYSVSREKKERFSLILESASTNQTSMYLCASSLSTTVNTEAFFGQGTRLTVV.

The chain uses TRBV15 and TRBJ1-1; TRBD1 matches 10 bases. The CDR3 runs 15 residues. J lost 11 bases, V lost 0 bases, and 9 bases had no gene match. The V gene's germline CDR1 is LNHNV and CDR2 YYDKDF (reference sequence). This CDR3 is CATSRDGGTGVMAFF. DNA of the CDR3: TGTGCCACCAGCAGAGATGGCGGGACAGGGGTAATGGCTTTCTTT.

The chain recombines TRBV5-4 with TRBJ1-2; the match to TRBD1 covers 11 bases. The CDR3 is 15 amino acids. Looked up from germline, CDR1 is SGHNT and CDR2 is YYREEE (reference sequence). The V segment lost 4 bases and the J segment 5 bases; nucleotides outside the gene matches: 7. The CDR3 DNA reads TGTGCCAGCAGCCCGGACGGACAGGGGGCTTATGGCTACACCTTC. Translating it yields CASSPDGQGAYGYTF. The full variable domain, in which reference TRBV5-4 and TRBJ1-2 provide the parts outside the CDR3, is ETGVTQSPTHLIKTRGQQVTLRCSSQSGHNTVSWYQQALGQGPQFIFQYYREEENGRGNFPPRFSGLQFPNYSSELNVNALELDDSALYLCASSPDGQGAYGYTFGSGTRLTVV.

This clone was seen more than once but under ten times. The V and J genes are TRBV29-1 and TRBJ2-7; tentatively, D is TRBD2 (7 bases). V shed 2 bases and J shed 0 bases, with 17 bases lying between them. The CDR3 length is 16 residues. Germline V gives CDR1 SQVTM, CDR2 ANQGSEA. The CDR3 nucleotides are TGCAGCGTTGAACTAGGGAGGGACACCGGCTCCTACGAGCAGTACTTC. It specifies CSVELGRDTGSYEQYF.

The V gene is TRBV2, the J gene TRBJ1-1; 9 bases map to TRBD1. Germline V gene data show CDR1 as SNHLY and CDR2 as FYNNEI. V was pared by 4 bases and J by 3 bases, with 3 bases of the junction left unmatched. CDR3 length: 14 residues. CDR3 residues: CASSADRGYTEAFF. Written as DNA, the CDR3 is TGTGCCAGCAGTGCGGACAGGGGCTACACTGAAGCTTTCTTT.

The chain uses TRBV4-1 and TRBJ2-6; D gene unclear. Per the germline V gene, CDR1 is MGHRA and CDR2 is YSYEKL. Deletions cut 6 bases from V and 1 base from J, with 10 bases between. CDR3 size: 15 residues. The CDR3 region is CASSNSPSGANVLTF. The CDR3 DNA is TGCGCCAGCAGTAACAGTCCTTCTGGGGCCAACGTCCTGACTTTC.

The rearrangement links TRBV6-1 to TRBJ1-4; no reliable D call. The CDR3 is 13 residues long. The V gene lost 4 bases and the J gene lost 7 bases, with 10 bases spanning the gap. Germline V CDR1 and CDR2: MNHNS, SASEGT. The CDR3: CASSALKAEKLFF. The CDR3 DNA sequence: TGTGCCAGCAGTGCCCTTAAAGCTGAAAAACTGTTTTTT.

The table lists this clone with a few counts. CDR3 sequence reads: CASSLSTGGYEQYF. Here the CDR3 DNA reads TGTGCCAGCAGTTTATCGACAGGGGGGTACGAGCAGTACTTC. This chain uses TRBV27 with TRBJ2-7; 9 bases match TRBD1. The CDR3 has 14 residues. Trimming cost V 0 bases and J 4 bases; bases outside gene matches: 1. CDR1 is MNHEY, CDR2 SMNVEV, per germline (reference sequence).

The chain has TRBV4-1 and TRBJ2-3, with 10 bases that match TRBD2. The germline V gene encodes CDR1 MGHRA and CDR2 YSYEKL. The CDR3 consists of 16 residues. J was trimmed by 4 bases and V by 0 bases; bases with no gene match: 4. CDR3: CASSQDLAGVPDTQYF. Written as DNA, the CDR3 is TGCGCCAGCAGCCAAGATCTAGCGGGAGTCCCAGATACGCAGTATTTT.

The chain employs TRBV5-6 and TRBJ1-3; D unclear. The CDR3 totals 16 residues. The germline V gene has CDR1 SGHDT and CDR2 YYEEEE. V gave up 0 bases and J gave up 0 bases, with 10 bases separating them. CDR3 coding DNA: TGTGCCAGCAGCTTGGACAGCGGTTACTCTGGAAACACCATATATTTT. It encodes CASSLDSGYSGNTIYF.

V gene TRBV5-1 combines with J gene TRBJ2-7, with D maybe TRBD1 (6 bases). V dropped 2 bases and J dropped 0 bases, with 12 bases sitting between them. The length of the CDR3 is 15 residues. Per germline, CDR1 SGHRS and CDR2 YFSETQ. CDR3 in amino acids: CASSFTGMSSYEQYF. In nucleotides, the CDR3 is TGCGCCAGCAGCTTTACAGGGATGAGCTCCTACGAGCAGTACTTC.

This clone was seen a single time. V usage is TRBV5-4 and J usage is TRBJ2-1, with D maybe TRBD1 (6 bases). The length of the CDR3 is 14 residues. From germline, CDR1 is SGHNT and CDR2 YYREEE (reference sequence). Between the trimmed V and J ends, which lost 6 bases and 5 bases, there was a span of 15 bases. CDR3 amino acids: CASNPRDTDNEQFF. The CDR3 nucleotides read TGTGCCAGCAACCCCCGGGACACGGACAATGAGCAGTTCTTC.

The chain employs TRBV5-4 and TRBJ2-7; 8 bases are a match to TRBD1. Germline trimming cut 1 base from V and 7 bases from J; bases unmatched to any gene: 4. Germline CDR1 reads SGHNT; CDR2 reads YYREEE (reference sequence). The CDR3 extends over 13 amino acids. The CDR3 coding sequence is TGTGCCAGCAGCTTGCAGGGGGCAAGAGAGCAGTACTTC. This gives the protein CASSLQGAREQYF. Full variable domain (outside the CDR3, taken from reference TRBV5-4 and TRBJ2-7): ETGVTQSPTHLIKTRGQQVTLRCSSQSGHNTVSWYQQALGQGPQFIFQYYREEENGRGNFPPRFSGLQFPNYSSELNVNALELDDSALYLCASSLQGAREQYFGPGTRLTVT.

The chain carries TRBV7-9 and TRBJ2-2, with TRBD2 matching 8 bases. CDR3 length: 15 residues. V lost 3 bases, J lost 4 bases, and 4 bases stayed unmatched. CDR1 SEHNR and CDR2 FQNEAQ come from the germline V gene (reference sequence). CDR3 in amino acids: CASSLASGRTGELFF. In DNA, the CDR3 is TGTGCCAGCAGCTTGGCTAGCGGGCGCACCGGGGAGCTGTTTTTT.